The 18 T cell receptor beta chains reported below all come from one sample, sequenced in a study of cytomegalovirus exposure and HLA in healthy donors (dated by TCRdb to between 2016 and 2019). The protocol used for the library was the immunoSEQ multiplex PCR assay. TCRdb took over this immuneACCESS table, retaining in-frame rearrangements with V and J assigned. Such tables are incomplete; in checked studies, under half of the missing clones stem from an unresolved V gene, and the remainder is unexplained. This sample has fewer than 200,000 clones in its table, and 90% to 97% of those were observed once. About 0.89% of the sample is in the top ten clones. The sequenced sample consisted of PBMCs. These receptor sequences come from a young woman in good health and CMV-seronegative.

This chain links TRBV19 with TRBJ1-5; the D is unclear. The CDR3 loop spans 15 amino acids. V lost 2 bases and J lost 2, with 10 bases in between. The germline gives CDR1 LNHDA, CDR2 SQIVND (reference sequence). CDR3 nucleotide sequence: TGTGCCAGTAGTATATACGGCGGAGGCAATCAGCCCCAGCATTTT. Translation: CASSIYGGGNQPQHF.

The V call is TRBV4-2, the J call TRBJ2-7, with D unclear. The length of the CDR3 is 14 residues. The V and J ends lost 1 base and 2 bases respectively, with 9 bases between them. Germline CDR1 is LGHNA and CDR2 is YNFKEQ. CDR3 in amino acids: CASSQGSNAYEQYF. The CDR3 DNA reads TGTGCCAGCAGCCAAGGGAGTAACGCCTACGAGCAGTACTTC.

The chain employs TRBV5-1 and TRBJ2-7; unclear D gene. Trimming shortened V by 4 bases and J by 5 bases, and 16 bases separated the two germline ends. Germline-derived CDR1 and CDR2 are SGHRS and YFSETQ. The CDR3 extends over 14 amino acids. Here the CDR3 reads CASSTTVTRHEQYF. In DNA form, the CDR3 reads TGCGCCAGCAGCACAACAGTTACAAGGCACGAGCAGTACTTC.

This chain joins TRBV27 and TRBJ2-5; no firm D call. This CDR3 region has 14 residues. Germline V gene sequence: CDR1 MNHEY, CDR2 SMNVEV (reference sequence). The V and J ends lost 4 bases and 2 bases respectively, with 11 bases between them. The CDR3: CASSSLLEQETQYF. For the CDR3, the DNA is TGTGCCAGCAGTTCCCTACTGGAGCAAGAGACCCAGTACTTC.

The count of this clone is one. The DNA for the CDR3 is TGCGCCAGCAGCCAAGATATAATATCTAGCGGGCTTTACAATGAGCAGTTCTTC. This gives the protein CASSQDIISSGLYNEQFF. J is TRBJ2-1 and V is TRBV4-3, with TRBD2 matching over 8 bases. Per the germline V gene, CDR1 is LGHNA and CDR2 is YSLEER. This CDR3 spans 18 amino acids. V lost 0 bases, J lost 4 bases, and 11 bases stayed unmatched.

The chain has TRBV6-1 and TRBJ1-2; D is ambiguous. V gave up 3 bases and J gave up 5 bases, with 7 bases separating them. The germline gives CDR1 MNHNS, CDR2 SASEGT. This CDR3 is 12 amino acids long. CDR3 loop: CASSDRGYGYTF. CDR3 DNA sequence: TGTGCCAGCAGTGATCGGGGATATGGCTACACCTTC.

The chain links TRBV5-1 to TRBJ1-4; D might be TRBD1 (5 bases). V lost 2 bases and J 4 bases, leaving 9 bases between the germline ends. There are 14 residues in the CDR3. Looked up from germline, CDR1 is SGHRS and CDR2 is YFSETQ. The CDR3 here is CASSFTGINEKLFF. CDR3 nucleotide sequence: TGCGCCAGCAGCTTTACAGGCATTAATGAAAAACTGTTTTTT.

The chain recombines TRBV2 with TRBJ1-3, with D possibly being TRBD1 (5 bases). Trimming took 1 base from V and 6 from J, leaving 13 bases between them. CDR3 size: 15 residues. Germline CDR1 reads SNHLY; CDR2 reads FYNNEI. The CDR3 protein is CASSEDVRAENTIYF. CDR3 nucleotides: TGTGCCAGCAGTGAAGATGTCAGGGCGGAAAACACCATATATTTT.

The chain is built from TRBV7-2 and TRBJ2-7; no definite D call. Per germline, CDR1 SGHTA and CDR2 FQGNSA. Between the trimmed V and J ends, which lost 4 bases and 4 bases, there was a span of 5 bases. CDR3 length: 11 residues. CDR3 amino acids: CASSSQYEQYF. The CDR3 DNA reads as TGTGCCAGCAGCTCACAATACGAGCAGTACTTC.

The gene calls are TRBV6-4 and TRBJ2-1; no clear D. The V end lost 2 bases, the J end lost 7 bases, and 6 bases lay between the germline ends. Germline CDR1 MRHNA, CDR2 SNTAGT. This CDR3 region has 12 residues. The CDR3 sequence is CASSDDMNEQFF. In DNA, the CDR3 is TGTGCCAGCAGTGACGACATGAATGAGCAGTTCTTC.

V usage is TRBV15 and J usage is TRBJ1-5; D is possibly TRBD1 (6 bases). Trimming took off 5 bases at V and 1 base at J, with 9 bases between the two ends. The CDR3 loop spans 14 amino acids. Germline values: CDR1 LNHNV, CDR2 YYDKDF (reference sequence). The chain's CDR3 is CATSGQLSNQPQHF. The DNA for the CDR3 is TGTGCCACCAGCGGACAGTTAAGCAATCAGCCCCAGCATTTT.

This clone has just one count. This chain connects TRBV7-2 to TRBJ1-2, with TRBD1 identical over 7 bases. Germline V CDR1 and CDR2: SGHTA, FQGNSA. The CDR3 is 14 residues long. Trimming took 3 bases from V and 8 from J; bases not matched to a gene: 9. CDR3 sequence: CASSLTGQVNGYTF. CDR3 nucleotides: TGTGCCAGCAGCTTGACCGGACAGGTAAACGGCTACACCTTC.

The chain recombines TRBV6-5 with TRBJ2-1; D not resolved. The V and J ends lost 2 bases and 0 bases respectively, with 8 bases between them. This CDR3 spans 15 amino acids. CDR1 and CDR2 from the germline V gene are MNHEY and SVGAGI. The CDR3 protein is CASSYGGGSYNEQFF. The DNA of the CDR3 is TGTGCCAGCAGTTACGGCGGCGGCTCCTACAATGAGCAGTTCTTC.

The rearrangement joins TRBV7-2 to TRBJ2-3, with unresolved D. Trimming shortened V by 1 base and J by 3 bases, and 11 bases separated the two germline ends. Germline CDR1 and CDR2: SGHTA and FQGNSA. The CDR3 is 15 residues long. The CDR3 protein is CASSLVRTQTDTQYF. Here the CDR3 DNA reads TGTGCCAGCAGCTTAGTTCGAACTCAAACAGATACGCAGTATTTT. The whole variable domain, filled in from reference TRBV7-2 and TRBJ2-3, reads GAGVSQSPSNKVTEKGKDVELRCDPISGHTALYWYRQSLGQGLEFLIYFQGNSAPDKSGLPSDRFSAERTGGSVSTLTIQRTQQEDSAVYLCASSLVRTQTDTQYFGPGTRLTVL.

The rearrangement joins TRBV27 to TRBJ2-1, with D perhaps matching TRBD1 (6 bases). The CDR3 is made up of 15 amino acids. The germline V and J ends were trimmed by 5 bases and 5 bases, with 16 bases remaining between them. The germline V gene has CDR1 MNHEY and CDR2 SMNVEV (reference sequence). This CDR3 is CASSPQGTPNNEQFF. The CDR3 coding sequence is TGTGCCAGCAGTCCGCAGGGGACCCCTAACAATGAGCAGTTCTTC.

This clone has just one count. The V and J genes are TRBV9 and TRBJ1-3, with D maybe TRBD1 (5 bases). The germline V and J ends were trimmed by 3 bases and 4 bases, with 11 bases remaining between them. Germline V lookup: CDR1 SGDLS, CDR2 YYNGEE. The length of the CDR3 is 14 residues. The CDR3 reads CASSAGGGGNTIYF. In DNA, the CDR3 is TGTGCCAGCAGCGCGGGGGGGGGAGGAAACACCATATATTTT.

In this sample, this clone turned up once. This sample also contains other DNA sequences that code for the same CDR3. This sequence joins TRBV6-6 and TRBJ1-1; 8 nucleotides agree with TRBD1. The CDR3 runs 15 residues. Germline V CDR1 and CDR2: MNHNY, SVGAGI (reference sequence). J was trimmed by 5 bases and V by 0 bases; bases with no gene match: 5. Here the CDR3 reads CASSYSGQGGTEAFF. DNA of the CDR3: TGTGCCAGCAGTTACTCAGGACAGGGCGGGACTGAAGCTTTCTTT.

V gene TRBV4-1 combines with J gene TRBJ2-7; a possible D gene is TRBD1 (6 bases). The ends were cut back, 0 bases at V and 4 bases at J, with 13 bases in the middle. Germline V gene sequence: CDR1 MGHRA, CDR2 YSYEKL. This CDR3 is 15 amino acids long. CDR3 region: CASSQDYNRVYEQYF. CDR3 nucleotides: TGCGCCAGCAGCCAAGACTATAACAGGGTTTACGAGCAGTACTTC.